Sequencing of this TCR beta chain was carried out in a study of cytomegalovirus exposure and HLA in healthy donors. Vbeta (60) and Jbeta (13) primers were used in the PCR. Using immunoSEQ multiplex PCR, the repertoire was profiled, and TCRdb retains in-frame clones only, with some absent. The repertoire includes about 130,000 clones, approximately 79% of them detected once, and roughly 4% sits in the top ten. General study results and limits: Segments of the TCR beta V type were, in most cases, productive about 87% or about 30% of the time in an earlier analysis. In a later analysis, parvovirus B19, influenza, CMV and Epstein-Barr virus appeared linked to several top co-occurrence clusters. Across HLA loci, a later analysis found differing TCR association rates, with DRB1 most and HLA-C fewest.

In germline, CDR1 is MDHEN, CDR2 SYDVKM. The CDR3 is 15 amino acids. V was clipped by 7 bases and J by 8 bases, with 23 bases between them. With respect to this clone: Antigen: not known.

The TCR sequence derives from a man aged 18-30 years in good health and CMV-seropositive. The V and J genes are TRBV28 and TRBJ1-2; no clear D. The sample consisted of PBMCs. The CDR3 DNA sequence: TGTGCCAGCATTCCGGGTCCCTCAAGGCCAAACGGCTACACCTTC. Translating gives CASIPGPSRPNGYTF.